This T cell receptor beta chain is from a study of cytomegalovirus exposure and HLA in healthy donors. This clone has only a few counts. Germline loops: CDR1 MNHEY, CDR2 SMNVEV (reference sequence). The V end lost 6 bases, the J end lost 7 bases, and 21 bases lay between the germline ends. The CDR3 has 15 amino acids. The PCR was carried out with 60 Vbeta primers and 13 Jbeta primers. Only in-frame clones appear in the TCRdb table, and some are missing; sequencing was by immunoSEQ multiplex PCR. The table lists fewer than 60,000 clones, about 50% of them singletons, with about an eighth in the top ten.

This sequence joins TRBV27 and TRBJ1-2; weak D call: TRBD1 (5 bases). This TCR came from a human donor in good health. The sequencing sample was made of PBMCs. DNA for the CDR3: TGTGCCAGCAGCCCCGTTTCGGGGACTCTATGTGGCTACACCTTC. Residues: CASSPVSGTLCGYTF.